This TCR beta chain was identified during a study of vaccination effects on CD4 cells after COVID-19. Looking at the study overall: From a couple of convalescent patients, samples were taken 16 days and one week before vaccination. Study results and caveats: Convalescent patients' post-vaccine spike repertoire was mostly distinct vaccine-induced clones.

Trimming cost V 1 base and J 5 bases, with 9 bases left between them. Germline values: CDR1 LNHDA, CDR2 SQIVND (reference sequence). This CDR3 is 14 amino acids long. In the ViraFEST assay, antigen-specific CD4+ clonotypes were identified by expansion after peptide-pool stimulation. Upon completion of 10 to 11 days in culture, CD4+ T cells were isolated. A PCR test confirmed that the person had SARS-CoV-2 infection between March and December 2020. Assay: immunoSEQ multiplex PCR; the TCRdb copy retains only in-frame clones and omits some. Of 40,000 to 50,000 clones in the sample, 60% to 75% were seen once. Concerning this clone itself: The antigen is not known.

The clonotype was recovered from a human donor who had a prior SARS-CoV-2 infection. Source: CD4+ T cells from PBMCs cultured with a peptide pool, taken before COVID-19 vaccination. V usage is TRBV19 and J usage is TRBJ1-5; D might be TRBD1 (5 bases). CDR3 residues: CASSIVSRDQPQHF. The CDR3 DNA reads as TGTGCCAGTAGTATAGTTAGCAGGGATCAGCCCCAGCATTTT.